This T cell receptor beta chain comes out of a study of T cell repertoires in cytomegalovirus infection. As for the study in general: Indications came from public TCR beta signatures; they pointed to CMV infection and to a matching HLA type.

Study-level findings and limits: Of the TCR beta families, the public ones yielded a cumulative frequency that identified carriers of CMV plus the relevant HLA. Clonotype analysis showed dominance of the ex vivo response by HLA-C-restricted CMV-specific TCR beta clonotypes.

A single record per CDR3 protein comes from TCRdb applying MiXCR to the reads. The table has around 740,000 distinct CDR3 sequences, about a third seen once. This clonotype showed up just once. The antigen remains unidentified. This TCR derives from a human donor in good health (CMV status not recorded). Some clones in this sample may be carry-over from other donors' samples. The sequencing input was PBMCs.

The CDR3 DNA reads as TGTGCCAGCAGCTATGTCTCTAGGGTATCACCCCTCCACTTT. Residues: CASSYVSRVSPLHF. The J gene is TRBJ1-6, the V gene TRBV7-6; no clear D gene. Trimming removed 4 bases at V and 10 bases at J, with 14 bases between. The CDR3 is 14 residues long. Looked up from germline, CDR1 is SGHVS and CDR2 is FNYEAQ.